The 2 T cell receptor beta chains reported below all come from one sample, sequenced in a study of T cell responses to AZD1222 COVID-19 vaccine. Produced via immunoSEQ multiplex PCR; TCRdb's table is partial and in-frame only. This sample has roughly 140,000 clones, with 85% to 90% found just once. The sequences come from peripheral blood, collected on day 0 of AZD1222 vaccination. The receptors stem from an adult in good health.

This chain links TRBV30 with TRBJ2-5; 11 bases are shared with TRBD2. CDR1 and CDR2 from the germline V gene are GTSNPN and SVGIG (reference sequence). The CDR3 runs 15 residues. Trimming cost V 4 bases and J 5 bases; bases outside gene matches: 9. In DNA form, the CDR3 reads TGTGCCTGGAATAATCTAGCGGGAGGTAGGGAGACCCAGTACTTC. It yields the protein CAWNNLAGGRETQYF.

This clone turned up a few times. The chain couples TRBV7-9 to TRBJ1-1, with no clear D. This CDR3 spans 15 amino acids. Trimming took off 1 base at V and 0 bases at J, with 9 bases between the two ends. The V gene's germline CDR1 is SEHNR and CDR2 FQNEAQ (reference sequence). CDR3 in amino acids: CASSLGGGLNTEAFF. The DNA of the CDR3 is TGTGCCAGCAGCTTAGGGGGTGGCCTGAACACTGAAGCTTTCTTT.